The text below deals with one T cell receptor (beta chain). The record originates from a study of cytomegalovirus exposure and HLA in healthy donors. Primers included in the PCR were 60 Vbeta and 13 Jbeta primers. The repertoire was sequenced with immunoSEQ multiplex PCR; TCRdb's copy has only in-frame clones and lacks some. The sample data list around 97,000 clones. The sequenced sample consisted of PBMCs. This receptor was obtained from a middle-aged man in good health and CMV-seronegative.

The CDR3 DNA follows: TGCGCCAGCAGCCAAGACACAGGGGGTAATGAAAAACTGTTTTTT. Encoded protein: CASSQDTGGNEKLFF. The chain has TRBV4-3 and TRBJ1-4, with 8 bases aligning to TRBD1. The trim removed 0 bases at V and 4 bases at J, leaving 1 base unmatched. CDR3 size: 15 residues. Per the germline V gene, CDR1 is LGHNA and CDR2 is YSLEER.